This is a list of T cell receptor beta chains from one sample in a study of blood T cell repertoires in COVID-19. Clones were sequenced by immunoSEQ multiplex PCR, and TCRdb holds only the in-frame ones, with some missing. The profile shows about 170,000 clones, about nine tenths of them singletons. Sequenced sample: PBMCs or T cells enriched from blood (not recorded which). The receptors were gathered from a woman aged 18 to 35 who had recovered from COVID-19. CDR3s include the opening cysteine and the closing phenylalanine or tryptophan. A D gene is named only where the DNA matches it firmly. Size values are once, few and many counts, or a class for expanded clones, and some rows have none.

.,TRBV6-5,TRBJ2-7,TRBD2,CATRLAGAYEQYF,TGTGCCACCCGACTAGCGGGAGCCTACGAGCAGTACTTC
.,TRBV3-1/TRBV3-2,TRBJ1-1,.,CASTAPGNTEAFF,TGTGCCAGCACCGCCCCAGGGAACACTGAAGCTTTCTTT
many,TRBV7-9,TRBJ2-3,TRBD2,CASGGGGADTQYF,TGTGCCAGCGGCGGGGGAGGAGCAGATACGCAGTATTTT
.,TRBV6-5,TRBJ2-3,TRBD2,CASRLAGSGTGAQYF,TGTGCCAGCAGGTTAGCGGGAAGCGGCACGGGTGCGCAGTATTTT
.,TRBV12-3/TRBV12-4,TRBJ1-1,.,CASSPRRGTEAFF,TGTGCCAGCAGTCCCCGAAGGGGCACTGAAGCTTTCTTT
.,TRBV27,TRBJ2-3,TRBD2,CASSLRVDSSGRISDTQYF,TGTGCCAGCAGTTTAAGGGTAGACTCTAGCGGGAGAATCTCAGATACGCAGTATTTT
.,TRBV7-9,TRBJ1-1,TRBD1,CASSWGQVSTEAFF,TGTGCCAGCAGCTGGGGACAGGTGTCCACTGAAGCTTTCTTT
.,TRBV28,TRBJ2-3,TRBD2,CASSTSGNVQYF,TGTGCCAGTTCGACTAGCGGGAATGTGCAGTATTTT
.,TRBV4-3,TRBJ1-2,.,CASSQDWGTKGNYGYTF,TGCGCCAGCAGCCAAGATTGGGGGACTAAGGGAAACTATGGCTACACCTTC
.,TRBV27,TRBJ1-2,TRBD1,CASSRSGTGFGYTF,TGTGCCAGCAGTCGATCCGGGACAGGGTTTGGCTACACCTTC
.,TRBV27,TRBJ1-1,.,CASSTWRVPNTEAFF,TGTGCCAGCAGTACGTGGAGGGTCCCGAACACTGAAGCTTTCTTT
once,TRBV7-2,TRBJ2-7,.,CASSTSTGSSYEQYF,TGTGCCAGCAGTACTTCCACAGGAAGCTCCTACGAGCAGTACTTC
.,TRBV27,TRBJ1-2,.,CASRNRLGYTF,TGTGCCAGCAGGAACAGACTAGGCTACACCTTC
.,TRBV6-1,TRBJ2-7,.,CASSELRVARVTSYEQYF,TGTGCCAGCAGTGAACTACGGGTGGCCAGGGTGACTTCGTACGAGCAGTACTTC
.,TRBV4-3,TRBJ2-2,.,CASSQIPGTSNTGELFF,TGCGCCAGCAGCCAGATACCAGGGACATCGAACACCGGGGAGCTGTTTTTT
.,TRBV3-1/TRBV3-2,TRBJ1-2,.,CASTDPGAGGYTF,TGTGCCAGCACCGACCCAGGGGCTGGGGGCTACACCTTC
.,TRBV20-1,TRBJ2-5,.,CTGQYQETQYF,TGCACCGGACAGTACCAAGAGACCCAGTACTTC
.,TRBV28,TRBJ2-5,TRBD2,CASRLAGGGEETQYF,TGTGCCAGCAGATTAGCGGGAGGGGGAGAAGAGACCCAGTACTTC
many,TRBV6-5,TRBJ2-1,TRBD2,CASSYLTSGSREQFF,TGTGCCAGCAGTTACCTTACTAGCGGGAGTCGCGAGCAGTTCTTC
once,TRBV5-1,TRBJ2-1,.,CASSPLEAGSYNEQFF,TGCGCCAGCAGCCCACTCGAGGCGGGTAGTTACAATGAGCAGTTCTTC
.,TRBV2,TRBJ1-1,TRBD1,CASSEGQGPSQEKPGTEAFF,TGTGCCAGCAGTGAGGGACAGGGTCCTTCCCAGGAAAAACCTGGCACTGAAGCTTTCTTT
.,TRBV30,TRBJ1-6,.,CAVKIGSGESPLHF,TGTGCCGTAAAAATTGGGAGCGGGGAGTCACCCCTCCACTTT
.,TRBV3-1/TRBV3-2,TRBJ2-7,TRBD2,CASSLWTSAYEQYF,TGTGCCAGCAGCCTCTGGACTAGCGCCTACGAGCAGTACTTC
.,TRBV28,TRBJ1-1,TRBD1,CASSAGQGNTEAFF,TGTGCCAGCAGCGCCGGACAGGGGAACACTGAAGCTTTCTTT